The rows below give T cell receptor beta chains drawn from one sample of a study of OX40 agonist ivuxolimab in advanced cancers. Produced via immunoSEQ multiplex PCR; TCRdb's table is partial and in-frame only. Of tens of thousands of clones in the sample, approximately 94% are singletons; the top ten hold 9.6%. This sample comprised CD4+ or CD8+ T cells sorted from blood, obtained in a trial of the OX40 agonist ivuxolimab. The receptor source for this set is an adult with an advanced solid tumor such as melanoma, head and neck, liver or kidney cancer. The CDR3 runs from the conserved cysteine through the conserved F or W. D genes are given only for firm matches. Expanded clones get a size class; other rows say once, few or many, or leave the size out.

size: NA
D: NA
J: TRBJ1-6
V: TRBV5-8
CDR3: CASSFRFSPLHF
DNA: TGTGCCAGCAGCTTTCGGTTTTCACCCCTCCACTTT

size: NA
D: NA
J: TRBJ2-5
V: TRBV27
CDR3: CAAGGRVETQYF
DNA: TGTGCCGCAGGAGGCAGGGTGGAGACCCAGTACTTC

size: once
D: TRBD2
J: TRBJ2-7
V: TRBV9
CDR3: CASSASGINSYEQYF
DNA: TGTGCCAGCAGCGCCAGCGGGATTAACTCCTACGAGCAGTACTTC

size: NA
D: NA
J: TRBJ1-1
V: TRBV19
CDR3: CASSIASWGFTEAFF
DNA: TGTGCCAGTAGTATAGCGTCTTGGGGTTTCACTGAAGCTTTCTTT

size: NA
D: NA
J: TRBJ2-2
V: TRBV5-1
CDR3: CASSLPGVSTGELFF
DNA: TGCGCCAGCAGTTTACCGGGAGTATCCACCGGGGAGCTGTTTTTT

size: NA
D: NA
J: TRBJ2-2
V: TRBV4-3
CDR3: CASSQDLRAGELFF
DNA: TGCGCCAGCAGCCAAGACCTCAGGGCTGGGGAGCTGTTTTTT

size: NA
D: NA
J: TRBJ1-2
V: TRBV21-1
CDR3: CASSLFGLGYTF
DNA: TGTGCCAGCAGCCTATTTGGGTTGGGCTACACCTTC

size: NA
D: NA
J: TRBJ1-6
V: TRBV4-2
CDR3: CASSRTLEGISPLHF
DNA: TGTGCCAGCAGCCGGACACTAGAAGGTATTTCACCCCTCCACTTT

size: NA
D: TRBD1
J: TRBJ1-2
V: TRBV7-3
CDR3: CASSLAGQGDYTF
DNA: TGTGCCAGCAGCTTAGCGGGACAGGGAGACTACACCTTC

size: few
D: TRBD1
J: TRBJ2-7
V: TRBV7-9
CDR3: CASSPTGGELEQYF
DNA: TGTGCCAGCAGCCCGACAGGGGGCGAACTCGAGCAGTACTTC

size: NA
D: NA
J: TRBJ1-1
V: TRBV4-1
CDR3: CASSQEGGTNTEAFF
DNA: TGCGCCAGCAGCCAAGAAGGGGGAACCAACACTGAAGCTTTCTTT

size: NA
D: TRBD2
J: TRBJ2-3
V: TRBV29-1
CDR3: CSYSGSKPDTQYF
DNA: TGCAGCTATAGCGGGAGTAAACCAGATACGCAGTATTTT

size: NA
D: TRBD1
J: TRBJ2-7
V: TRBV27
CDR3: CASSRDSSYEQYF
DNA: TGTGCCAGTTCCAGGGACAGCTCCTACGAGCAGTACTTC

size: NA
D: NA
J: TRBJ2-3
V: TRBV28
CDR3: CASTQGLLSTDTQYF
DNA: TGTGCCAGCACCCAGGGTCTACTAAGCACAGATACGCAGTATTTT

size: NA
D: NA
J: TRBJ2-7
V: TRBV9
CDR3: CASSAGVGSAYEQYF
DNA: TGTGCCAGCAGCGCAGGAGTCGGGAGTGCCTACGAGCAGTACTTC

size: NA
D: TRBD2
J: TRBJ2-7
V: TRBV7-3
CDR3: CASSPTSGGLLEQYF
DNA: TGTGCCAGCAGCCCCACTAGCGGGGGGCTCCTCGAGCAGTACTTC

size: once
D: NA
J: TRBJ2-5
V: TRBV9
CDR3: CASSAGGEETQYF
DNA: TGTGCCAGCAGCGCGGGTGGGGAAGAGACCCAGTACTTC

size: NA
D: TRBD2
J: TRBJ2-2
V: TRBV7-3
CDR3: CASSPSGGNTGELFF
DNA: TGTGCCAGCAGCCCTAGCGGGGGAAACACCGGGGAGCTGTTTTTT

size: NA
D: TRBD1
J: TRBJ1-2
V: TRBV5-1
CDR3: CASSLGWTGGDYGYTF
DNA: TGCGCCAGCAGCTTGGGGTGGACAGGGGGTGACTATGGCTACACCTTC

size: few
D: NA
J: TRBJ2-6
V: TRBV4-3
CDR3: CASSQSPGSGANVLTF
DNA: TGCGCCAGCAGCCAATCACCAGGGAGTGGGGCCAACGTCCTGACTTTC